The 31 T cell receptor beta chains below all came from one sample that was sequenced in a study of cytomegalovirus exposure and HLA in healthy donors (TCRdb year 2017). Library preparation used the immunoSEQ multiplex PCR assay. A mixture of 60 forward primers for TCR Vbeta segments and 13 reverse primers for TCR Jbeta segments was used in the multiplex PCR. TCRdb stores this immuneACCESS table with in-frame sequences only. Part of the clones is absent; in the studies checked, under half of the shortfall reflects unresolved V genes, and no reason is known for the rest. The sample table shows fewer than 150,000 clones, and about 83% are seen once. Together, the top ten hold around 2.7% of the sample. Sequenced material: PBMCs. The receptors were sampled from a woman aged 40 to 55 in good health and CMV-seropositive.

As for this clone: The same CDR3 is also encoded by other DNA sequences in this sample. The J gene is TRBJ2-7, the V gene TRBV5-4; 8 bases fit TRBD1. CDR1 and CDR2 (germline): SGHNT, YYREEE (reference sequence). V gave up 5 bases and J gave up 2 bases; unmatched junction bases: 6. There are 14 residues in the CDR3. The CDR3 reads CASSPGTGTYEQYF. CDR3 bases: TGTGCCAGCAGTCCCGGGACAGGTACCTACGAGCAGTACTTC.

The chain links TRBV4-2 to TRBJ1-1; D possibly corresponds to TRBD1 (5 bases). Trimming took 5 bases from V and 9 from J, leaving 13 bases between them. Germline V gene lookup returns CDR1 LGHNA and CDR2 YNFKEQ. The CDR3 runs to 12 residues. The CDR3 DNA reads TGTGCCAGCAGCAGTTCAGGGACTCAAGCTTTCTTT. Protein sequence: CASSSSGTQAFF.

The chain joins TRBV2 to TRBJ2-5, with 8 bases identical to TRBD2. V lost 6 bases and J lost 5; bases outside the gene matches: 11. Looked up from germline, CDR1 is SNHLY and CDR2 is FYNNEI. The CDR3 runs to 15 residues. CDR3 region: CASSNRGGPEETQYF. DNA of the CDR3: TGTGCCAGCAGCAATCGCGGGGGGCCGGAGGAGACCCAGTACTTC. Based on the CDR3 plus reference TRBV2 and TRBJ2-5, the full variable domain is EPEVTQTPSHQVTQMGQEVILRCVPISNHLYFYWYRQILGQKVEFLVSFYNNEISEKSEIFDDQFSVERPDGSNFTLKIRSTKLEDSAMYFCASSNRGGPEETQYFGPGTRLLVL.

The genes are TRBV4-2 and TRBJ1-5; tentative D call: TRBD1 (5 bases). The V end was cut by 0 bases, the J end by 6 bases, with 21 bases between. Per germline, CDR1 LGHNA and CDR2 YNFKEQ. There are 18 residues in the CDR3. The CDR3 spells CASSQDHPGGSGGQPQHF. In DNA form, the CDR3 reads TGTGCCAGCAGCCAAGATCATCCTGGGGGGTCCGGGGGTCAGCCCCAGCATTTT.

This clone was detected once. The rearrangement uses TRBV21-1 and TRBJ2-4; the table's D call, TRBD2, was not checked against the DNA. TRBV21-1 is reported as a pseudogene. This CDR3 contains 20 residues. The DNA for the CDR3 is TGTGCCAGCAGCAAACCGGGACTAGCGGGAGGAATTGTAGCCAAAAACATTCAGTACTTC. This translates into CASSKPGLAGGIVAKNIQYF.

With respect to this clone: The DNA is left out, because the CDR3 cannot be placed on it with certainty; the CDR3 is given as TCRdb lists it. The chain carries TRBV19 and TRBJ2-2; TRBD2 reflects the table's D call only, with no check against the DNA. CDR1 is LNHDA and CDR2 is SQIVND in the germline V gene (reference sequence). From its first to its last residue, the CDR3 has 14 amino acids. CDR3 loop: CASTSGGNTGELFF.

The table lists this clone with a few counts. V is TRBV6-5 and J is TRBJ1-2, with D hard to call. Germline V gives CDR1 MNHEY, CDR2 SVGAGI. The CDR3 is made up of 15 amino acids. V lost 6 bases and J 4 bases, leaving 18 bases between the germline ends. CDR3 sequence: CASSPARRTAYGYTF. The CDR3 DNA is TGTGCCAGCAGCCCCGCACGTAGAACAGCCTATGGCTACACCTTC.

The chain employs TRBV7-9 and TRBJ1-5; unclear D gene. Looked up from germline, CDR1 is SEHNR and CDR2 is FQNEAQ (reference sequence). The CDR3 sequence is 14 residues long. Deletions cut 5 bases from V and 2 bases from J, with 10 bases between. Written as DNA, the CDR3 is TGTGCCAGCAGCATGAACGGGGGCAATCAGCCCCAGCATTTT. Its protein is CASSMNGGNQPQHF.

The chain couples TRBV25-1 to TRBJ2-7, with D uncertain. Trimming shortened V by 1 base and J by 0 bases, and 13 bases separated the two germline ends. The CDR3 covers 16 residues. Germline V gene sequence: CDR1 MGHDK, CDR2 SYGVNS. The CDR3 spells CASSECLSPPSYEQYF. The CDR3 bases are TGTGCCAGCAGTGAATGCCTATCCCCACCCTCCTACGAGCAGTACTTC.

Here the CDR3 reads CASSLWHTGELFF. In DNA, the CDR3 is TGTGCCAGCAGCCTCTGGCACACCGGGGAGCTGTTTTTT. The rearrangement links TRBV5-6 to TRBJ2-2; no reliable D call. From germline, CDR1 is SGHDT and CDR2 YYEEEE. The CDR3 totals 13 residues. Trimming stripped 4 bases from V and 3 bases from J, with 7 bases between.

The chain links TRBV27 to TRBJ2-2, with TRBD1 matching over 7 bases. CDR3 length: 18 residues. Trimming removed 4 bases from V and 2 bases from J; junction bases left unmatched: 13. CDR1 is MNHEY and CDR2 is SMNVEV in the germline V gene (reference sequence). CDR3 bases: TGTGCCAGCAGTTCCGAGATTTCCGGGACAGCTAACACCGGGGAGCTGTTTTTT. It encodes CASSSEISGTANTGELFF.

This clone has just a few counts. The V and J genes are TRBV11-2 and TRBJ2-1; D uncertain. Trimming shortened V by 5 bases and J by 0 bases, and 5 bases separated the two germline ends. Germline V gene data show CDR1 as SGHAT and CDR2 as FQNNGV. This CDR3 comprises 13 residues. The DNA of the CDR3 is TGTGCCAGCAGCATCAGCTCCTACAATGAGCAGTTCTTC. Protein: CASSISSYNEQFF.

The chain recombines TRBV29-1 with TRBJ1-4; 9 bases fit TRBD1. V dropped 6 bases and J dropped 5; count of bases not matched to a gene: 7. Germline V gene sequence: CDR1 SQVTM, CDR2 ANQGSEA. CDR3 length: 14 residues. CDR3 nucleotides: TGCAGCGTCAGTACCGGGACAGGGAATGAAAAACTGTTTTTT. Translation: CSVSTGTGNEKLFF.

This rearrangement joins TRBV6-1 to TRBJ1-3; D is unclear. Germline lookup yields CDR1 MNHNS and CDR2 SASEGT. Trimming stripped 2 bases from V and 0 bases from J, with 5 bases between. The CDR3 is 14 residues long. The CDR3 DNA reads TGTGCCAGCAGTGAACCCTTCTCTGGAAACACCATATATTTT. It is translated as CASSEPFSGNTIYF.

This clone was found once. V is TRBV19 and J is TRBJ2-6, with no clear D. V was trimmed by 5 bases and J by 0 bases, leaving 5 bases between them. Germline V lookup: CDR1 LNHDA, CDR2 SQIVND (reference sequence). The CDR3 is 14 residues long. The CDR3, as DNA: TGTGCCAGTAGTTTGCGCTCTGGGGCCAACGTCCTGACTTTC. Protein: CASSLRSGANVLTF.

V gene TRBV5-8 combines with J gene TRBJ1-1; possibly TRBD1 for D (5 bases). The CDR3 consists of 13 residues. The germline V gene has CDR1 SGHTS and CDR2 YDEGEE. Trimming left V 4 bases short and J 1 base short, with 8 bases between. The CDR3 sequence: CASSIGQNTEAFF. The CDR3 DNA reads TGTGCCAGCAGCATCGGACAGAACACTGAAGCTTTCTTT.

This clone was observed a single time. This chain uses TRBV2 with TRBJ2-7; 11 positions agree with TRBD2. V dropped 4 bases and J dropped 6; count of bases not matched to a gene: 5. The CDR3 consists of 14 residues. The V gene's germline CDR1 is SNHLY and CDR2 FYNNEI. Written as DNA, the CDR3 is TGTGCCAGCAGTGTAGCGGGAGGGCCTGTCGAGCAGTACTTC. Its translation is CASSVAGGPVEQYF.

The rearrangement joins TRBV4-1 to TRBJ1-2; TRBD1 matches at 10 bases. This CDR3 is built from 15 residues. With 2 bases clipped from V and 6 bases from J, the junction kept 6 bases outside the gene matches. The germline gives CDR1 MGHRA, CDR2 YSYEKL. The CDR3 protein is CASSQTPGQGNGYTF. CDR3 in DNA: TGCGCCAGCAGCCAAACCCCGGGACAGGGGAATGGCTACACCTTC.

V is TRBV15 and J is TRBJ2-1; 12 nucleotides align to TRBD2. From germline, CDR1 is LNHNV and CDR2 YYDKDF (reference sequence). The CDR3 loop spans 17 amino acids. The trim removed 0 bases at V and 7 bases at J, leaving 7 bases unmatched. The CDR3 DNA reads TGTGCCACCAGCAGAGAAGCTAGCGGGGGGGCTCGGAATGAGCAGTTCTTC. Encoded protein: CATSREASGGARNEQFF.

CDR3 residues: CASSQDRWDSGSSYNSPLHF. DNA for the CDR3: TGCGCCAGCAGCCAAGATCGATGGGACAGTGGGAGCTCCTATAATTCACCCCTCCACTTT. This rearrangement joins TRBV4-3 to TRBJ1-6; 7 bases fit TRBD1. The CDR3 is 20 residues long. Germline V CDR1 and CDR2: LGHNA, YSLEER. With 0 bases clipped from V and 0 bases from J, the junction kept 11 bases outside the gene matches.

The chain is built from TRBV2 and TRBJ2-4, with 11 bases identical to TRBD2. This CDR3 spans 14 amino acids. Trimming took 3 bases from V and 13 from J; bases not matched to a gene: 8. The V gene's germline CDR1 is SNHLY and CDR2 FYNNEI. CDR3 loop: CASSDVLAGGKQYF. The CDR3 nucleotides read TGTGCCAGCAGTGATGTGCTAGCGGGGGGCAAACAGTACTTC.

This clone was picked up one time. The chain carries TRBV27 and TRBJ2-7; 11 nucleotides agree with TRBD1. Germline lookup yields CDR1 MNHEY and CDR2 SMNVEV (reference sequence). After removal of 4 bases from V and 3 bases from J, the junction contained 8 bases not matched to a gene. This CDR3 has 16 amino acids. CDR3: CASSYPTGTGGYEQYF. The CDR3 region has the DNA TGTGCCAGCAGTTATCCAACCGGGACAGGGGGCTACGAGCAGTACTTC.

The rearrangement joins TRBV12-5 to TRBJ2-5, with D tentatively TRBD2 (5 bases). The CDR3 extends over 15 amino acids. V dropped 6 bases and J dropped 1 base, with 15 bases sitting between them. Germline assignment: CDR1 LGHNT and CDR2 FRNRAP. As DNA, the CDR3 is TGTGCTAGTGGCACCTCGTCGGGGTTCCAAGAGACCCAGTACTTC. This translates into CASGTSSGFQETQYF.

This clone has more than one count but fewer than ten. This chain connects TRBV18 to TRBJ1-5; D gene uncertain. The germline V gene has CDR1 KGHSH and CDR2 LQKENI. Trimming cost V 3 bases and J 4 bases, with 7 bases left between them. This CDR3 spans 13 amino acids. CDR3 in amino acids: CASSPQKNQPQHF. For the CDR3, the DNA is TGTGCCAGCTCACCTCAGAAGAATCAGCCCCAGCATTTT.

V and J are TRBV19 and TRBJ2-1; maybe TRBD1 (5 bases). This CDR3 has 14 residues. The ends were cut back, 7 bases at V and 4 bases at J, with 14 bases in the middle. Germline V gene data show CDR1 as LNHDA and CDR2 as SQIVND (reference sequence). In DNA form, the CDR3 reads TGTGCCAGTAATCAGGGTGAGTCTTACAATGAGCAGTTCTTC. It yields the protein CASNQGESYNEQFF.

The sample holds a few counts of this clone. The rearrangement uses TRBV7-2 and TRBJ2-4; 8 bases are shared with TRBD2. Germline trimming cut 3 bases from V and 1 base from J; bases unmatched to any gene: 5. The germline CDR1 and CDR2 sequences are SGHTA and FQGNSA. The CDR3 spans 16 residues. The CDR3 DNA reads TGTGCCAGCAGCTTTGCACGCGGGGGGGCCAAAAACATTCAGTACTTC. This sequence encodes CASSFARGGAKNIQYF.

The CDR3 DNA follows: TGCGCCAGCAGCCAAGATAGGGGGATAGATACGCAGTATTTT. This encodes CASSQDRGIDTQYF. The gene calls are TRBV4-3 and TRBJ2-3, with TRBD1 as a possible D gene (6 bases). Trimming shortened V by 0 bases and J by 5 bases, and 9 bases separated the two germline ends. Germline V CDR1 and CDR2: LGHNA, YSLEER. The CDR3 is made up of 14 amino acids.

As for this clone: The junction departs from the called germline gene at one end, perhaps through a read error. The gene calls are TRBV6-5 and TRBJ1-1; D perhaps matches TRBD1 (5 bases). Germline CDR1 is MNHEY and CDR2 is SVGAGI. This CDR3 region has 13 residues. DNA of the CDR3: TGTGCCGGCAGGAACACAGGTCGGACTGAAGCTTTCTTT. Its translation: CAGRNTGRTEAFF.

The V call is TRBV5-1, the J call TRBJ2-7; 10 bases match TRBD2. The CDR3 loop spans 16 amino acids. V gave up 3 bases and J gave up 2 bases; unmatched junction bases: 8. Per the germline V gene, CDR1 is SGHRS and CDR2 is YFSETQ. The DNA of the CDR3 is TGCGCCAGCAGCTACTCCTCTAGCGGGAGTACCTACGAGCAGTACTTC. Protein: CASSYSSSGSTYEQYF.

In the case of this clone: Mismatch with germline at one junction end may stem from a read error. The rearrangement uses TRBV5-6 and TRBJ2-7; 7 bases match TRBD1. Germline CDR1 is SGHDT and CDR2 is YYEEEE. The CDR3 covers 12 residues. The CDR3 here is CASSLALGGRHF. CDR3 in DNA: TGTGCCAGCAGCTTGGCCTTAGGGGGCAGGCACTTC.

The chain uses TRBV6-1 and TRBJ2-2; TRBD1 matches at 8 bases. The CDR3 runs to 16 residues. V lost 4 bases and J lost 3; bases outside the gene matches: 7. CDR1 MNHNS and CDR2 SASEGT come from the germline V gene. CDR3 coding DNA: TGTGCCAGCAGTGGGCCGACAGGGGAGGACACCGGGGAGCTGTTTTTT. Its translation: CASSGPTGEDTGELFF.